Described below is a single TCR beta chain sequence and its context. What it binds is not known. This entry comes from a study of radiation and T cells in renal cell carcinoma. Study-level background: Nephrectomy followed 15 Gy stereotactic body radiation by 4 weeks. General study results and limits: Without pretreatment biopsies, baseline tumor clonotype presence was undetermined. From baseline, blood top tumor clonotypes peaked at 2 weeks post-radiation.

Stated time point: blood 2 weeks post-SBRT. Treatment of the sample: 15 Gy SBRT to primary tumor, nephrectomy 4 weeks later. The patient's renal cell carcinoma had clear cell pathology. Only in-frame clones appear in the TCRdb table, and some are missing; sequencing was by immunoSEQ multiplex PCR. Here the sample spans 100,000 to 150,000 clones, around 82% being singletons. V lost 3 bases and J lost 4, with 13 bases in between. CDR1 is SGDLS and CDR2 is YYNGEE in the germline V gene. There are 14 residues in the CDR3. Specimen: blood, collected from a patient whose treatment included radiotherapy and nephrectomy. This TCR was sampled from a man aged 45-60 years with renal cell carcinoma. This chain links TRBV9 with TRBJ2-5; perhaps TRBD1 as D (6 bases). CDR3 sequence reads: CASSGLTGGETQYF. The CDR3 DNA reads TGTGCCAGCAGCGGACTGACAGGAGGAGAGACCCAGTACTTC.